This section outlines one T cell receptor (beta chain) sequence together with its context. Antigen unknown. This sample is part of a study of cytomegalovirus exposure and HLA in healthy donors. General observations from the study: The study reported that TCR beta sequences accurately predicted HLA-A and HLA-B alleles in most subjects. Among the CMV-associated chains, three were confirmed in vitro as specific for CMV antigens.

Sampled while nominally healthy, donors likely had unrecorded immune exposures. PCR involved 60 Vbeta and 13 Jbeta primers. The data were produced by immunoSEQ multiplex PCR, yet TCRdb's version contains in-frame clones alone and is incomplete. Of roughly 130,000 clones listed, 65% to 80% were seen once; the top ten hold over 1.5%. CDR3 length: 17 amino acids. V trimming: 1 base; J trimming: 0 bases; junction bases outside the gene matches: 6. Germline assignment: CDR1 SGHAT and CDR2 FQNNGV. The rearrangement uses TRBV11-2 and TRBJ1-1, with 9 bases lining up with TRBD1. Sequencing was performed on PBMCs. The sequence was collected from a woman between 40 and 55 years old in good health and CMV-seronegative. The CDR3 sequence is CASSLVPRQGVNTEAFF. CDR3 in DNA: TGTGCCAGCAGCTTAGTACCCAGACAGGGGGTGAACACTGAAGCTTTCTTT.